Listed below are T cell receptor beta chains from one sample, sequenced in a study of T-cell reconstitution after alpha-beta-depleted transplantation in children. TCRdb ran MiXCR on the PCR reads and lists one entry per CDR3 protein. The data contain 450,000 to 500,000 distinct CDR3 sequences, about 12% of them singletons. The source was PBMCs from the stem cell graft donor, collected from the stem cell graft. Receptor source: a human donor who donated a stem cell graft to a child with combined immunodeficiency. Both conserved end residues are part of each CDR3. The D gene is left open where the match is weak. The size field is filled for only some rows; it gives once, few, many or a size class.

>-|TRBJ2-1|-|TRBV29-1
CSVESWNEQFF
TGCAGCGTTGAATCGTGGAATGAGCAGTTCTTC
>TRBD1|TRBJ1-5|few|TRBV4-2
CASSQDRQGANNQPQHF
TGTGCCAGCAGCCAAGATCGTCAGGGGGCCAACAATCAGCCCCAGCATTTT
>TRBD2|TRBJ2-2|few|TRBV7-3
CASSLNPAGRTGELFF
TGTGCCAGCAGCTTAAATCCAGCGGGGAGGACCGGGGAGCTGTTTTTT
>TRBD1|TRBJ2-3|few|TRBV13
CASSAPGTGAPHSTDTQYF
TGTGCCAGCAGCGCACCCGGGACAGGGGCGCCTCATAGCACAGATACGCAGTATTTT
>-|TRBJ1-1|-|TRBV5-1
CASSLVTSSDTEAFF
TGCGCCAGCAGCTTGGTGACATCGTCGGACACTGAAGCTTTCTTT
>-|TRBJ2-7|few|TRBV10-3
CAISEPRRYEQYF
TGTGCCATCAGTGAGCCAAGACGTTACGAGCAGTACTTC
>TRBD2|TRBJ2-1|few|TRBV6-2/TRBV6-3
CASSYSLVAGDEQFF
TGTGCCAGCAGTTACTCGCTGGTAGCGGGAGATGAGCAGTTCTTC
>-|TRBJ2-2|-|TRBV7-9
CASSLGLGSTGELFF
TGTGCCAGCAGCCTCGGCCTGGGTTCCACCGGGGAGCTGTTTTTT
>-|TRBJ2-5|-|TRBV6-5
CASSSGLSLYETQYF
TGTGCCAGCAGTTCGGGACTCAGCTTATACGAGACCCAGTACTTC
>-|TRBJ2-5|few|TRBV12-5
CASGIRGTREETQYF
TGTGCTAGTGGTATTAGGGGGACCCGCGAAGAGACCCAGTACTTC
>TRBD2|TRBJ2-3|-|TRBV12-3/TRBV12-4
CASSLRQGFPRTSGTDTQYF
TGTGCCAGCAGCTTAAGGCAGGGGTTCCCCCGGACTAGCGGGACAGATACGCAGTATTTT
>-|TRBJ2-1|few|TRBV6-5
CASSLKTGILIF
TGTGCCAGCAGTTTAAAAACAGGGATATTGATCTTC
>TRBD1|TRBJ2-5|many|TRBV12-3/TRBV12-4
CASSLGQGAVETQYF
TGTGCCAGCAGCCTAGGACAGGGGGCTGTTGAGACCCAGTACTTC
>TRBD1|TRBJ2-7|many|TRBV10-3
CAISESGTTGGLGEQYF
TGTGCCATCAGTGAGTCCGGAACTACAGGGGGCCTTGGCGAGCAGTACTTC
>-|TRBJ1-1|many|TRBV7-9
CASTWGLHTPNTEAFF
TGTGCCAGCACCTGGGGACTTCACACCCCGAACACTGAAGCTTTCTTT
>-|TRBJ2-2|many|TRBV12-3/TRBV12-4
CASSSRQDANTGELFF
TGTGCCAGCAGTTCGAGGCAGGATGCGAACACCGGGGAGCTGTTTTTT
>-|TRBJ2-7|-|TRBV15
CATSRDSSYEQYF
TGTGCCACCAGCAGAGACTCATCCTACGAGCAGTACTTC
>TRBD1|TRBJ2-3|many|TRBV10-3
CAISQGADTDTQYF
TGTGCCATCAGTCAGGGGGCGGACACAGATACGCAGTATTTT
>-|TRBJ2-7|-|TRBV20-1
CSARVRQGSYEQYF
TGCAGTGCTAGAGTAAGGCAGGGCTCCTACGAGCAGTACTTC
>-|TRBJ1-1|many|TRBV4-3
CASSQDWGSTEAFF
TGCGCCAGCAGCCAAGATTGGGGTTCCACTGAAGCTTTCTTT
>-|TRBJ2-3|few|TRBV7-2
CASSLVQGTDTQYF
TGTGCCAGCAGCCTCGTCCAGGGAACAGATACGCAGTATTTT
>-|TRBJ2-3|many|TRBV11-2
CASSLDPELLSPDTQYF
TGTGCCAGCAGCTTAGACCCAGAGTTATTGTCGCCAGATACGCAGTATTTT
>TRBD2|TRBJ2-3|few|TRBV3-1
CASSQEREVWDTQYF
TGTGCCAGCAGCCAAGAGCGGGAGGTGTGGGATACGCAGTATTTT
>-|TRBJ1-2|-|TRBV12-3/TRBV12-4
CASSSTVTAYGYTF
TGTGCCAGCAGTTCGACAGTTACGGCTTATGGCTACACCTTC
>TRBD2|TRBJ2-5|-|TRBV24-1
CATSDRRTSGRETQYF
TGTGCCACCAGTGACCGAAGGACTAGCGGGAGAGAGACCCAGTACTTC
>TRBD1|TRBJ1-6|few|TRBV30
CAWTQGANSPLHF
TGTGCCTGGACGCAGGGGGCAAATTCACCCCTCCACTTT
>-|TRBJ1-5|few|TRBV18
CASSPEGNQPQHF
TGTGCCAGCTCACCCGAGGGGAATCAGCCCCAGCATTTT
>TRBD1|TRBJ2-7|-|TRBV5-1
CASSFTGENEQYF
TGCGCCAGCAGCTTTACAGGGGAGAACGAGCAGTACTTC
>-|TRBJ2-1|few|TRBV29-1
CSVDRLLTYNEQFF
TGCAGCGTTGATAGGCTGTTGACCTACAATGAGCAGTTCTTC
>-|TRBJ1-1|many|TRBV10-3
CAIRAGEAEAFF
TGTGCCATCAGAGCGGGGGAAGCTGAAGCTTTCTTT
>-|TRBJ1-2|-|TRBV30
CAWRTVNYGYTF
TGTGCCTGGAGGACAGTTAACTATGGCTACACCTTC
>TRBD2|TRBJ2-5|few|TRBV7-2
CASSLVSSGLLVETQYF
TGTGCCAGCAGCTTAGTGTCTAGCGGGCTCCTTGTGGAGACCCAGTACTTC
>-|TRBJ2-5|few|TRBV10-3
CAIRLDSQETQYF
TGTGCCATCAGATTAGACAGCCAAGAGACCCAGTACTTC
>TRBD1|TRBJ2-2|-|TRBV9
CASSSQGQGRIRELFF
TGTGCCAGCAGCTCCCAAGGACAGGGGAGAATTAGGGAGCTGTTTTTT
>-|TRBJ2-2|-|TRBV12-3/TRBV12-4
CASSGGGELFF
TGTGCCAGCAGCGGAGGGGGGGAGCTGTTTTTT
>TRBD2|TRBJ2-3|-|TRBV7-2
CASSLGAPGRLTDTQYF
TGTGCCAGCAGCTTAGGGGCGCCCGGGAGGCTAACAGATACGCAGTATTTT
>TRBD1|TRBJ2-5|-|TRBV6-2/TRBV6-3
CASIQGGLYQETQYF
TGTGCCAGCATACAGGGGGGCCTGTACCAAGAGACCCAGTACTTC
>TRBD1|TRBJ1-5|-|TRBV20-1
CSARGGRGVVQPQHF
TGCAGTGCTAGAGGAGGCAGGGGGGTCGTTCAGCCCCAGCATTTT
>-|TRBJ2-5|many|TRBV6-1
CASSDGRREWGQETQYF
TGTGCCAGCAGTGACGGGAGACGGGAGTGGGGACAAGAGACCCAGTACTTC
>-|TRBJ1-2|-|TRBV6-2/TRBV6-3
CASSPGGTYGYTF
TGTGCCAGCAGCCCAGGAGGGACCTATGGCTACACCTTC
>-|TRBJ2-2|once|TRBV4-3
CASSQDRTNTGELFF
TGCGCCAGCAGCCAAGATAGAACAAACACCGGGGAGCTGTTTTTT
>TRBD1|TRBJ2-5|-|TRBV25-1
CASSATLPGTGEETQYF
TGTGCCAGCAGTGCAACCCTCCCCGGGACAGGGGAAGAGACCCAGTACTTC
>-|TRBJ2-4|few|TRBV20-1
CSARGGVSVDIQYF
TGCAGTGCTAGAGGGGGAGTGTCGGTGGACATTCAGTACTTC
>-|TRBJ2-1|many|TRBV5-1
CASSFEVAPYNEQFF
TGCGCCAGCAGCTTTGAGGTAGCACCCTACAATGAGCAGTTCTTC
>TRBD2|TRBJ2-1|few|TRBV6-2/TRBV6-3
CASTLMGLAGGTNEQFF
TGTGCCAGCACCCTAATGGGACTAGCGGGAGGTACCAATGAGCAGTTCTTC
>-|TRBJ2-2|many|TRBV11-1
CASSPNRVSGELFF
TGTGCCAGCAGCCCAAACAGGGTCTCCGGGGAGCTGTTTTTT
>-|TRBJ2-1|-|TRBV6-1
CASSKTPRNEQFF
TGTGCCAGCAGTAAGACTCCCAGAAATGAGCAGTTCTTC
>-|TRBJ1-1|-|TRBV4-2
CASSQENGNTEAFF
TGTGCCAGCAGCCAAGAGAACGGAAACACTGAAGCTTTCTTT
>TRBD2|TRBJ2-1|many|TRBV29-1
CSVESSGSVGEQFF
TGCAGCGTTGAGTCTAGCGGGAGTGTCGGTGAGCAGTTCTTC
>TRBD1|TRBJ2-7|once|TRBV6-1
CASSVGQGKAGGYEQYF
TGTGCCAGCAGCGTGGGACAGGGGAAGGCGGGAGGCTACGAGCAGTACTTC
>-|TRBJ2-1|-|TRBV11-3
CASSLMWEDEQFF
TGTGCCAGCAGCTTAATGTGGGAGGATGAGCAGTTCTTC
>-|TRBJ2-5|-|TRBV6-1
CASSQLQLRETQYF
TGTGCCAGCAGCCAACTCCAACTCCGGGAGACCCAGTACTTC
>-|TRBJ2-2|many|TRBV27
CASSWGSGELFF
TGTGCCAGCAGTTGGGGTTCCGGGGAGCTGTTTTTT
>TRBD1|TRBJ1-2|-|TRBV25-1
CASRGQGGKGYTF
TGTGCCAGCAGGGGACAGGGAGGGAAAGGCTACACCTTC
>-|TRBJ2-7|many|TRBV7-2
CASSLVAGSSYEQYF
TGTGCCAGCAGCTTAGTGGCAGGGAGCTCCTACGAGCAGTACTTC
>TRBD2|TRBJ2-7|few|TRBV20-1
CSARSTSGSIFEQYF
TGCAGTGCTCGATCGACTAGCGGGAGTATCTTCGAGCAGTACTTC
>-|TRBJ2-5|few|TRBV6-1
CASNAVGHRETQYF
TGTGCCAGCAATGCGGTCGGGCACCGGGAGACCCAGTACTTC
>-|TRBJ2-2|many|TRBV12-3/TRBV12-4
CASSGGRWGSDGELFF
TGTGCCAGCAGCGGGGGTCGGTGGGGGTCTGACGGGGAGCTGTTTTTT
>-|TRBJ2-6|-|TRBV19
CASSIDRGRANVLTF
TGTGCCAGTAGTATAGATCGAGGGCGGGCCAACGTCCTGACTTTC